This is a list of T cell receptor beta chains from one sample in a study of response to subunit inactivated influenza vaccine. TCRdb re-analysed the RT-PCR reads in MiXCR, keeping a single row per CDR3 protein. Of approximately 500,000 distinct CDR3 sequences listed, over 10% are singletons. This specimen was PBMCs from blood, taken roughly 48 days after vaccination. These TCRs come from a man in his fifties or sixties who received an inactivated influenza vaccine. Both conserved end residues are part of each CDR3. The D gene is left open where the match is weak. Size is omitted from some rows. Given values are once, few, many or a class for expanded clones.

CSAPGGGSDTQYF | TGCAGTGCCCCAGGGGGGGGCTCCGATACGCAGTATTTT | TRBJ2-3 | NA | NA | TRBV20-1
CSARDLAGGPVGLFF | TGCAGTGCTAGAGATTTGGCGGGAGGGCCCGTGGGTCTGTTCTTC | TRBJ2-1 | NA | TRBD2 | TRBV20-1
CASSLRGPTDTQYF | TGCGCCAGCAGCTTGCGTGGACCCACAGATACGCAGTATTTT | TRBJ2-3 | NA | NA | TRBV5-1
CASSRGTSQETQYF | TGTGCCAGCAGCCGCGGGACATCACAAGAGACCCAGTACTTC | TRBJ2-5 | many | NA | TRBV5-6
CSARTSVDEQFF | TGCAGTGCTAGGACTAGCGTGGATGAGCAGTTCTTC | TRBJ2-1 | many | TRBD2 | TRBV20-1
CASSLATSQPQHF | TGTGCCAGCAGCTTAGCGACGAGTCAGCCCCAGCATTTT | TRBJ1-5 | few | NA | TRBV7-2
CASSLRDTRNQPQHF | TGTGCCAGCAGTTTAAGGGACACTCGCAATCAGCCCCAGCATTTT | TRBJ1-5 | NA | NA | TRBV12-3/TRBV12-4
CASSPPDRVGNEQFF | TGTGCCAGCAGCCCACCGGACAGGGTAGGAAATGAGCAGTTCTTC | TRBJ2-1 | few | TRBD1 | TRBV11-1
CASSLQGSREKLFF | TGCGCCAGCAGCCTTCAGGGTAGTCGTGAAAAACTGTTTTTT | TRBJ1-4 | NA | NA | TRBV5-1
CASSRSYSYNEQFF | TGCGCCAGCAGCCGGAGCTACAGTTACAATGAGCAGTTCTTC | TRBJ2-1 | NA | NA | TRBV5-1